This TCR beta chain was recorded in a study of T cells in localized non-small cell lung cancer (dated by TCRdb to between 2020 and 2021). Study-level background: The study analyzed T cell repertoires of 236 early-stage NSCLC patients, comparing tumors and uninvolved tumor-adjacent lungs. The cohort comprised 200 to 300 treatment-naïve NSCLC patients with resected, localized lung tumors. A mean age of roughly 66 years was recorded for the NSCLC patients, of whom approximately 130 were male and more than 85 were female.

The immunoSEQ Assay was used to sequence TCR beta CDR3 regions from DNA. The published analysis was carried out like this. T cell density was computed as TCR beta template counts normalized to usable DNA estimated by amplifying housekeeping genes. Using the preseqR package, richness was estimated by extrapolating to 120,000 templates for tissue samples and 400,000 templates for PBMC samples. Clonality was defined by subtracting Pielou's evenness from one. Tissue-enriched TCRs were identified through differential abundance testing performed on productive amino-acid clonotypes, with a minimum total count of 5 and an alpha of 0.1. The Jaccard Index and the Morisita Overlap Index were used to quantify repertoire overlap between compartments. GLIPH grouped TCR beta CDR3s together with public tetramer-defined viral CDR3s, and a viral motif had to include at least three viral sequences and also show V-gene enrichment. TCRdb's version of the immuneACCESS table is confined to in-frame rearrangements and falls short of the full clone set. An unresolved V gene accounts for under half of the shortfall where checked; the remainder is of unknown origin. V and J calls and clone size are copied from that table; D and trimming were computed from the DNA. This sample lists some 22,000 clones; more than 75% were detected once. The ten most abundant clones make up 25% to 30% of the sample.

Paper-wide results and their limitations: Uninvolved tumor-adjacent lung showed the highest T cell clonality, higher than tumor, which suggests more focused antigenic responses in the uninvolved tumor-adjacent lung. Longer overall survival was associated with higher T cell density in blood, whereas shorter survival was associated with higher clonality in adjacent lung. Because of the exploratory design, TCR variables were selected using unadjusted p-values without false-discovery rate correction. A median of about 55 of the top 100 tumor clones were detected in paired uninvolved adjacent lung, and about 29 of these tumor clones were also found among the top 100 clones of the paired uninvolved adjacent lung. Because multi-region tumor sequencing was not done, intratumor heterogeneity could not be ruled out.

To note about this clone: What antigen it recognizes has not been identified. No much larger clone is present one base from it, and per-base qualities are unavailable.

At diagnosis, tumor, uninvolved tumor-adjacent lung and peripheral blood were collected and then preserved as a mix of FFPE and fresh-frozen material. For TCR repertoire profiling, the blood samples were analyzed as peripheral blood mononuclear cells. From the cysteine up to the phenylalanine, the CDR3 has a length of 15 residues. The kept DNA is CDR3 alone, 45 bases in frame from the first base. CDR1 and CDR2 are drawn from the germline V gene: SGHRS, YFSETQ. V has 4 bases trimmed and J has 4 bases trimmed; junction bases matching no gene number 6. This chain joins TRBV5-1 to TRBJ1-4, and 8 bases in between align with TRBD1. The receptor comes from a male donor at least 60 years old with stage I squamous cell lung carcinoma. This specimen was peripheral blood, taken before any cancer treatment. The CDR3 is CASSTTGGLNEKLFF. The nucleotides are TGCGCCAGCAGCACTACAGGGGGGCTTAATGAAAAACTGTTTTTT.